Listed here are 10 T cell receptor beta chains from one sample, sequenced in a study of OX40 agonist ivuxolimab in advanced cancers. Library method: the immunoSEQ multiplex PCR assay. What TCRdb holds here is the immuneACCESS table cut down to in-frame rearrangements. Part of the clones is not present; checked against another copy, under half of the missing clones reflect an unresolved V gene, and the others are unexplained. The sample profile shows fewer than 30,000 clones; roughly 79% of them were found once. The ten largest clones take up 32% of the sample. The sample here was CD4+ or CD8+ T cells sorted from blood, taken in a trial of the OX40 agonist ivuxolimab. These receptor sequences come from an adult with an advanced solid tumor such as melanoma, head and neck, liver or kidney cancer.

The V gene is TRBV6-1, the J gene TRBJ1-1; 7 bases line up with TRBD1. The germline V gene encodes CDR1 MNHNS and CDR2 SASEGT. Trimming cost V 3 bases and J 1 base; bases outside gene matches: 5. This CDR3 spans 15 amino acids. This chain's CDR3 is CASSDRRQGNTEAFF. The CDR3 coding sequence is TGTGCCAGCAGTGATCGGAGACAGGGGAACACTGAAGCTTTCTTT.

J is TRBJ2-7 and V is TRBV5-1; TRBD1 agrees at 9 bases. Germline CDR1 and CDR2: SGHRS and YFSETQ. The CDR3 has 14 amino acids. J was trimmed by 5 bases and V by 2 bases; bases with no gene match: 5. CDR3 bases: TGCGCCAGCAGCTTATGGACAGGGGTGAACGAGCAGTACTTC. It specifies CASSLWTGVNEQYF. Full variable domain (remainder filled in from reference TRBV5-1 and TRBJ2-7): KAGVTQTPRYLIKTRGQQVTLSCSPISGHRSVSWYQQTPGQGLQFLFEYFSETQRNKGNFPGRFSGRQFSNSRSEMNVSTLELGDSALYLCASSLWTGVNEQYFGPGTRLTVT.

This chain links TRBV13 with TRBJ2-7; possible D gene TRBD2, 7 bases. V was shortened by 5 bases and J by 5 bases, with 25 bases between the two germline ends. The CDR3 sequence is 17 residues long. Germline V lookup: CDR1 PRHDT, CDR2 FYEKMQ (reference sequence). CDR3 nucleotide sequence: TGTGCCAGCAGCAACGTGGGATTGGGGGGGCTGTTCCACGAGCAGTACTTC. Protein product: CASSNVGLGGLFHEQYF.

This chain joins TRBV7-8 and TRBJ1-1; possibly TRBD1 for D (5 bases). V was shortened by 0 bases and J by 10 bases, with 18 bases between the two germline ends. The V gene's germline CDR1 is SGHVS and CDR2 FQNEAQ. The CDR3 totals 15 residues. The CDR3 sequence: CASSLAGGVRGGAFF. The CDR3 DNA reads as TGTGCCAGCAGCTTAGCCGGAGGAGTGCGGGGGGGAGCTTTCTTT.

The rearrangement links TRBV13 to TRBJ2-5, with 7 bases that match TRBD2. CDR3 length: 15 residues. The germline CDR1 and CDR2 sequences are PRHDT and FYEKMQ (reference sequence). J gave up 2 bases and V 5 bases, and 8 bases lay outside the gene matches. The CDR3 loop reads CASSPKLGLQETQYF. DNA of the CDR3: TGTGCCAGCAGCCCAAAGTTGGGACTACAAGAGACCCAGTACTTC.

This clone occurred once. CDR3 nucleotide sequence: TGTGCCTGGAGTGTACTCGACTATGGCTACACCTTC. It encodes CAWSVLDYGYTF. The rearrangement joins TRBV30 to TRBJ1-2; no clear D gene. Germline-derived CDR1 and CDR2 are GTSNPN and SVGIG (reference sequence). CDR3 length: 12 residues. Trimming took 0 bases from V and 3 from J, leaving 5 bases between them.

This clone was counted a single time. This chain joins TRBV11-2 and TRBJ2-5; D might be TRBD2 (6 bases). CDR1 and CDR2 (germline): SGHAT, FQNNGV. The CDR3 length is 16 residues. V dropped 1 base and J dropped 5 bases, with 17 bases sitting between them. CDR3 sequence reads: CASSLAWENGGETQYF. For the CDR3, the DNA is TGTGCCAGCAGCTTAGCCTGGGAAAACGGAGGGGAGACCCAGTACTTC.

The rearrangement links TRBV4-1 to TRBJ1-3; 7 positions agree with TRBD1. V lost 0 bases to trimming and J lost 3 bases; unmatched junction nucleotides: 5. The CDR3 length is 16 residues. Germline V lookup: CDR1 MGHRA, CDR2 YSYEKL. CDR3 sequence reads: CASSQDWRGLGNTIYF. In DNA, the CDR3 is TGCGCCAGCAGCCAAGATTGGAGGGGGCTTGGAAACACCATATATTTT.

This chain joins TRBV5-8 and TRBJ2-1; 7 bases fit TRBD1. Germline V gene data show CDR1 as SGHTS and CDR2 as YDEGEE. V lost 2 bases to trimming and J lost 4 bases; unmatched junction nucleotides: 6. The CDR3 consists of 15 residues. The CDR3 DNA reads TGTGCCAGCAGCTTATCCGGGACAGCTTACAATGAGCAGTTCTTC. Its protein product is CASSLSGTAYNEQFF.

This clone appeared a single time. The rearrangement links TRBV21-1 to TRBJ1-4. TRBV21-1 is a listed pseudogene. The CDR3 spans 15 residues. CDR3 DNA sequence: TGTGCCAGCAGCGGCTACAAGGTGCATAATGAAAAACTGTTTTTT. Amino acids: CASSGYKVHNEKLFF.